Reported below is one T cell receptor (beta chain). Its antigen is unknown. Noted time point: healthy volunteer bleed at 6 weeks. Unfractionated whole blood yielded the extracted total RNA. The sample is drawn from a study of human T cells and chemical hapten exposure. Looking at the study overall: Minor volume differences among pooled libraries chiefly drove per-sample TCR yield variation.

V lost 1 base, J lost 4 bases, and 7 bases stayed unmatched. There are 18 residues in the CDR3. Germline CDR1 is SGHNT and CDR2 is YENEEA. Overall study findings and caveats: Sensitization with DPC brought no change to TCRs above 1 in 1000 in frequency.

Individual cDNA molecules had unique molecular identifiers attached to them by the library. Original handling: Individual samples carried between about 20,000 and 700,000 TCRs, with about 88,000 as the median. TCRdb reprocessed the RACE reads via MiXCR and lists one record per CDR3 protein. TCRdb assigned the V and J calls; the authors' analysis was not used. Here the sample spans 65,000 or so distinct CDR3 sequences, around 6.3% being singletons. The V call is TRBV11-3, the J call TRBJ2-2; 12 bases match TRBD2. This TCR was recovered from a female donor in good health. Some clones in this sample may be carry-over from other donors' samples. The sequencing input was whole blood. The CDR3: CASSLASSGRAGTGELFF. DNA for the CDR3: TGTGCCAGCAGCTTAGCGTCTAGCGGGAGGGCCGGCACCGGGGAGCTGTTTTTT.